This T cell receptor (beta chain) is from a study of blood T cell repertoires in COVID-19. Study overall: The cDNA or gDNA used as material had been derived from T cells, B-cell-depleted T cells, or PBMCs.

V lost 3 bases to trimming and J lost 4 bases, with 15 bases between them. CDR3 length: 15 residues. Germline V gives CDR1 SGHTA, CDR2 FQGTGA. Repertoires were generated with immunoSEQ multiplex PCR, while TCRdb's copy carries only in-frame clones and drops some. The data hold around 130,000 clones, with around 86% observed a single time. This TCR derives from a human donor in a cohort sampled during active COVID-19. The material sequenced was peripheral blood. The chain carries TRBV7-3 and TRBJ2-5; the D gene is possibly TRBD1 (5 bases). The CDR3 nucleotides are TGTGCCAGCAGCTTCAATTCAGGGAAAGGAGAGACCCAGTACTTC. It translates to CASSFNSGKGETQYF.